A single sample gave rise to the 16 T cell receptor beta chains below, sequenced in a study of blood T cell repertoires in COVID-19. Using immunoSEQ multiplex PCR, the repertoire was profiled, and TCRdb retains in-frame clones only, with some absent. Among some 240,000 clones, roughly four fifths were seen once, and the ten largest hold roughly 8%. The sample taken for sequencing was peripheral blood. The origin of the receptors is an elderly woman with COVID-19, enrolled during active disease.

This clone was seen a handful of times. The gene calls are TRBV28 and TRBJ1-6, with D unresolved. Germline values: CDR1 MDHEN, CDR2 SYDVKM. This CDR3 contains 13 residues. With 4 bases removed from V and 1 base from J, the gap between germline ends came to 2 bases. The CDR3 nucleotides read TGTGCCAGCAGTTCTTCCTATAATTCACCCCTCCACTTT. Translation gives CASSSSYNSPLHF.

The V and J genes are TRBV10-3 and TRBJ2-5; 8 nucleotides match TRBD1. J lost 3 bases, V lost 5 bases, and 5 bases had no gene match. Germline V gene lookup returns CDR1 ENHRY and CDR2 SYGVKD. This CDR3 has 14 residues. For the CDR3, the DNA is TGTGCCATCAGTAGAGCACAGGGGGAAGAGACCCAGTACTTC. Protein: CAISRAQGEETQYF.

CDR3: CASSPPRGLGNTIYF. The CDR3 DNA sequence: TGTGCCAGCAGCCCACCCAGGGGGCTAGGAAACACCATATATTTT. The rearrangement links TRBV3-1 (or the pseudogene TRBV3-2) to TRBJ1-3; 8 nucleotides match TRBD1. Germline CDR1 reads LGHDT; CDR2 reads YNNKEL (reference sequence). The length of the CDR3 is 15 residues. V lost 4 bases and J lost 4; bases outside the gene matches: 6.

J is TRBJ2-3 and V is TRBV3-1 (or the pseudogene TRBV3-2), with 8 bases matching TRBD2. Germline CDR1 and CDR2: LGHDT and YNNKEL (reference sequence). The V segment lost 8 bases and the J segment 4 bases; nucleotides outside the gene matches: 8. The CDR3 spans 14 residues. CDR3: CASDRGGLADTQYF. The CDR3 nucleotides read TGTGCCAGCGACCGGGGGGGCCTCGCAGATACGCAGTATTTT.

This sequence joins TRBV7-9 and TRBJ2-6; 9 bases are shared with TRBD1. The CDR3 totals 16 residues. Trimming removed 4 bases from V and 2 bases from J; junction bases left unmatched: 3. In germline, CDR1 is SEHNR, CDR2 FQNEAQ (reference sequence). The CDR3 sequence is CASSSTGGAGANVLTF. CDR3 coding DNA: TGTGCCAGCAGCTCCACAGGGGGCGCTGGGGCCAACGTCCTGACTTTC.

V usage is TRBV3-1 (or the pseudogene TRBV3-2) and J usage is TRBJ1-1, with D maybe TRBD1 (5 bases). Germline V gene data show CDR1 as LGHDT and CDR2 as YNNKEL (reference sequence). The CDR3 has 13 residues. Trimming cost V 3 bases and J 3 bases, with 8 bases left between them. As DNA, the CDR3 is TGTGCCAGCAGCCAGGGACTGCACACTGAAGCTTTCTTT. Translating gives CASSQGLHTEAFF.

The rearrangement uses TRBV28 and TRBJ1-5; 7 bases fit TRBD1. Germline trimming cut 5 bases from V and 3 bases from J; bases unmatched to any gene: 10. Germline V gene sequence: CDR1 MDHEN, CDR2 SYDVKM. This CDR3 contains 16 residues. CDR3 amino acids: CASSGGGQAINQPQHF. The CDR3 coding sequence is TGTGCCAGCAGTGGGGGAGGACAGGCGATCAATCAGCCCCAGCATTTT.

This clone was seen only once. The rearrangement links TRBV5-4 to TRBJ1-2, with a tentative D call TRBD1 (5 bases). Germline V gene lookup returns CDR1 SGHNT and CDR2 YYREEE (reference sequence). Trimming cost V 0 bases and J 4 bases, with 16 bases left between them. There are 16 residues in the CDR3. The CDR3 here is CASSLGRPGQSYGYTF. The CDR3 coding sequence is TGTGCCAGCAGCTTGGGTCGTCCAGGGCAGTCCTATGGCTACACCTTC.

The genes are TRBV6-5 and TRBJ1-2; 8 bases fit TRBD1. CDR1 is MNHEY, CDR2 SVGAGI, per germline. CDR3 length: 13 amino acids. V gave up 0 bases and J gave up 7 bases; unmatched junction bases: 1. The CDR3 here is CASSYSGTGGYTF. The DNA for the CDR3 is TGTGCCAGCAGTTACTCGGGGACAGGTGGCTACACCTTC.

The chain recombines TRBV7-2 with TRBJ2-3, with 7 positions matching TRBD2. V lost 3 bases, J lost 0 bases, and 6 bases stayed unmatched. The CDR3 is 16 amino acids. Germline V lookup: CDR1 SGHTA, CDR2 FQGNSA. CDR3 sequence reads: CASSLRSGASTDTQYF. CDR3 DNA sequence: TGTGCCAGCAGCTTGAGGAGCGGGGCCAGCACAGATACGCAGTATTTT.

This clone was seen a single time. The chain is built from TRBV7-3 and TRBJ1-1; D is uncertain. The CDR3 is 13 amino acids. The germline V gene encodes CDR1 SGHTA and CDR2 FQGTGA. V was shortened by 2 bases and J by 5 bases, with 9 bases between the two germline ends. CDR3 DNA: TGTGCCAGCAGCTTAGTGGGGAGGACTGAAGCTTTCTTT. Translated: CASSLVGRTEAFF. The full variable domain, rest sourced from reference TRBV7-3 and TRBJ1-1, is GAGVSQTPSNKVTEKGKYVELRCDPISGHTALYWYRQSLGQGPEFLIYFQGTGAADDSGLPNDRFFAVRPEGSVSTLKIQRTERGDSAVYLCASSLVGRTEAFFGQGTRLTVV.

V usage is TRBV27 and J usage is TRBJ2-7, with 12 bases aligning to TRBD2. With V trimmed by 4 bases and J by 4 bases, 8 bases remained unmatched. Germline V gives CDR1 MNHEY, CDR2 SMNVEV (reference sequence). CDR3 length: 16 amino acids. The CDR3 loop is CASSSQTSGSYYEQYF. In DNA, the CDR3 is TGTGCCAGCAGTTCGCAGACTAGCGGGAGTTATTACGAGCAGTACTTC.

The chain recombines TRBV5-1 with TRBJ2-3, with D possibly matching TRBD2 (6 bases). This CDR3 comprises 16 residues. Germline CDR1 reads SGHRS; CDR2 reads YFSETQ. Trimming shortened V by 6 bases and J by 4 bases, and 21 bases separated the two germline ends. CDR3 amino acids: CASTEGIKVYPDTQYF. As DNA, the CDR3 is TGCGCCAGCACGGAGGGCATCAAGGTGTACCCAGATACGCAGTATTTT. Together with reference TRBV5-1 and TRBJ2-3, the CDR3 gives the full variable domain: KAGVTQTPRYLIKTRGQQVTLSCSPISGHRSVSWYQQTPGQGLQFLFEYFSETQRNKGNFPGRFSGRQFSNSRSEMNVSTLELGDSALYLCASTEGIKVYPDTQYFGPGTRLTVL.

The genes are TRBV9 and TRBJ2-2; 8 nucleotides align to TRBD2. Trimming cost V 4 bases and J 5 bases; bases outside gene matches: 7. The CDR3 loop spans 15 amino acids. CDR1 and CDR2 from the germline V gene are SGDLS and YYNGEE. The CDR3: CASSNGPSGTGELFF. Written as DNA, the CDR3 is TGTGCCAGCAGCAATGGGCCTAGCGGGACCGGGGAGCTGTTTTTT.

This clone turned up a few times. V gene TRBV3-1 (or the pseudogene TRBV3-2) combines with J gene TRBJ1-1; weak D call: TRBD1 (5 bases). Germline V gene sequence: CDR1 LGHDT, CDR2 YNNKEL (reference sequence). V was clipped by 1 base and J by 1 base, with 7 bases between them. The CDR3 runs to 14 residues. Written as DNA, the CDR3 is TGTGCCAGCAGCCAAGGACAGCCGAACACTGAAGCTTTCTTT. Its translation: CASSQGQPNTEAFF.

V gene TRBV7-9 combines with J gene TRBJ2-7; TRBD2 aligns across 9 bases. The CDR3 contains 14 residues. V was clipped by 1 base and J by 4 bases; unmatched bases: 2. The germline CDR1 and CDR2 sequences are SEHNR and FQNEAQ (reference sequence). This CDR3 is CASSLGSGRYEQYF. The DNA of the CDR3 is TGTGCCAGCAGCTTAGGCAGCGGGAGGTACGAGCAGTACTTC.